Included here is one TCR beta chain sequence, with context. Here immunoSEQ multiplex PCR was the method, and the copy in TCRdb shows in-frame clones only, minus some. The profile shows some 15,000 clones, more than 25% of them singletons. The data stem from a study of graft-versus-host responses after intestinal transplantation. Study findings and constraints: GvH clonotypes were identified within recipient marrow, with a subset emerging first in ileum or blood.

V shed 3 bases, J shed 4 bases, and the junction held 1 base outside the gene matches. Germline CDR1 is SGHTA and CDR2 is FQGTGA. The CDR3 has 15 residues. The input for sequencing was alloreactive CD4+ T cells from a mixed lymphocyte reaction culture, taken before intestinal transplant. Subset of the sample: CFSE-low proliferating T cells sorted from approximately 6-day pre-transplant mixed lymphocyte reaction (GvH or HvG direction). V usage is TRBV7-3 and J usage is TRBJ2-3, with 13 bases matching TRBD2. The sequence derives from a human patient who received an intestinal transplant. The CDR3 here is CASSFTSGRADTQYF. CDR3 DNA: TGTGCCAGCAGCTTTACTAGCGGGAGGGCAGATACGCAGTATTTT. Together with reference TRBV7-3 and TRBJ2-3, the CDR3 gives the full variable domain: GAGVSQTPSNKVTEKGKYVELRCDPISGHTALYWYRQSLGQGPEFLIYFQGTGAADDSGLPNDRFFAVRPEGSVSTLKIQRTERGDSAVYLCASSFTSGRADTQYFGPGTRLTVL.